These T cell receptor beta chains were read from a single sample in a study of blood T cell repertoires in COVID-19. TCRdb's copy holds only in-frame clones and misses some; the assay was immunoSEQ multiplex PCR. The sample consists of tens of thousands of clones, about 90% of them appearing once. The sample consisted of peripheral blood. The receptors come from a man in his forties or fifties with active COVID-19. Each CDR3 is given with its conserved first and last residue. Each record gives: CDR3 length, clone size, D gene, J gene, V gene, CDR3 protein, CDR3 DNA. D genes are given only for firm matches. Clone size is stated in some rows and not others, as once, few, many or a class when expanded.

len: 14
abundance: .
d_gene: TRBD2
j_gene: TRBJ2-3
v_gene: TRBV7-8
CDR3aa: CASSLAEVGDTQYF
CDR3nt: TGTGCCAGCAGCCTAGCGGAGGTAGGAGATACGCAGTATTTT

len: 16
abundance: .
d_gene: TRBD1
j_gene: TRBJ1-2
v_gene: TRBV30
CDR3aa: CAWSAPRDRGNYGYTF
CDR3nt: TGTGCCTGGAGCGCACCCCGGGACAGGGGAAACTATGGCTACACCTTC

len: 11
abundance: .
d_gene: .
j_gene: TRBJ2-7
v_gene: TRBV18
CDR3aa: CASSPGSEQYF
CDR3nt: TGTGCCAGCTCACCTGGGAGCGAGCAGTACTTC

len: 16
abundance: .
d_gene: .
j_gene: TRBJ2-7
v_gene: TRBV28
CDR3aa: CASSSSPGWSSYEQYF
CDR3nt: TGTGCCAGCAGTTCAAGTCCCGGGTGGAGCTCCTACGAGCAGTACTTC

len: 14
abundance: .
d_gene: .
j_gene: TRBJ2-1
v_gene: TRBV28
CDR3aa: CASSFRGSSYEQFF
CDR3nt: TGTGCCAGCAGTTTTCGGGGGAGCAGTTATGAGCAGTTCTTC

len: 15
abundance: .
d_gene: .
j_gene: TRBJ2-3
v_gene: TRBV6-4
CDR3aa: CASSDSSASGDTQYF
CDR3nt: TGTGCCAGCAGTGACTCCAGCGCCTCGGGAGATACGCAGTATTTT

len: 13
abundance: .
d_gene: .
j_gene: TRBJ2-1
v_gene: TRBV9
CDR3aa: CASSVGTSNEQFF
CDR3nt: TGTGCCAGCAGCGTAGGGACAAGCAATGAGCAGTTCTTC

len: 17
abundance: .
d_gene: TRBD2
j_gene: TRBJ2-3
v_gene: TRBV9
CDR3aa: CASSVSREATSTDTQYF
CDR3nt: TGTGCCAGCAGCGTATCGCGGGAGGCTACTAGCACAGATACGCAGTATTTT

len: 16
abundance: .
d_gene: TRBD1
j_gene: TRBJ1-6
v_gene: TRBV28
CDR3aa: CASSQKRGRGRSPLHF
CDR3nt: TGTGCCAGCAGTCAAAAAAGGGGGCGCGGGAGGTCACCCCTCCACTTT

len: 15
abundance: few
d_gene: .
j_gene: TRBJ1-5
v_gene: TRBV19
CDR3aa: CASSTIQDKRQPQHF
CDR3nt: TGTGCCAGTAGTACCATCCAGGACAAGCGTCAGCCCCAGCATTTT

len: 14
abundance: .
d_gene: TRBD1
j_gene: TRBJ2-5
v_gene: TRBV5-4
CDR3aa: CASSDRGLRETQYF
CDR3nt: TGTGCCAGCTCCGACAGGGGGTTGCGGGAGACCCAGTACTTC

len: 15
abundance: .
d_gene: TRBD1
j_gene: TRBJ2-4
v_gene: TRBV28
CDR3aa: CASSLRQGHGNIQYF
CDR3nt: TGTGCCAGCAGTTTAAGACAGGGCCACGGGAACATTCAGTACTTC

len: 14
abundance: .
d_gene: TRBD1
j_gene: TRBJ1-6
v_gene: TRBV28
CDR3aa: CASSLSTGGSPLHF
CDR3nt: TGTGCCAGCAGTTTAAGTACAGGGGGTTCACCCCTCCACTTT

len: 15
abundance: .
d_gene: .
j_gene: TRBJ2-1
v_gene: TRBV19
CDR3aa: CASSRIQGTYNEQFF
CDR3nt: TGTGCCAGTAGTAGAATCCAGGGTACCTACAATGAGCAGTTCTTC

len: 13
abundance: .
d_gene: .
j_gene: TRBJ1-3
v_gene: TRBV7-2
CDR3aa: CASGAGNMNTIYF
CDR3nt: TGTGCCAGCGGGGCAGGGAATATGAACACCATATATTTT

len: 19
abundance: .
d_gene: TRBD2
j_gene: TRBJ2-3
v_gene: TRBV7-2
CDR3aa: CASRIQSGGAEVGPDTQYF
CDR3nt: TGTGCCAGCAGGATCCAAAGCGGGGGGGCCGAGGTCGGCCCAGATACGCAGTATTTT